Each of the 24 T cell receptor beta chains below was sequenced from the same sample in a study of T-cell reconstitution after alpha-beta-depleted transplantation in children. The library targeted TCRbeta and was prepared with unique molecular identifiers. TCRdb recomputed calls from the PCR reads with MiXCR, one row per CDR3 protein. Here the sample spans 580,000 or so distinct CDR3 sequences, around 23% being singletons. This specimen consisted of PBMCs, mostly from graft donor cells, obtained 360 days after TCRalphabeta/CD19-depleted stem cell transplant. The receptors derive from a boy under three years old who had a stem cell transplant for acute myeloid leukemia, so the T cells may come from the graft donor.

In its sample, this clonotype was seen a few times. The chain couples TRBV4-3 to TRBJ1-1; D gene uncertain. Trimming shortened V by 0 bases and J by 7 bases, and 6 bases separated the two germline ends. This CDR3 is 12 amino acids long. Germline V CDR1 and CDR2: LGHNA, YSLEER. The DNA for the CDR3 is TGCGCCAGCAGCCAAGATCGGGGTGAAGCTTTCTTT. Its protein is CASSQDRGEAFF.

The rearrangement uses TRBV4-3 and TRBJ2-7, with 7 bases aligning to TRBD1. Germline-derived CDR1 and CDR2 are LGHNA and YSLEER. J lost 6 bases, V lost 5 bases, and 13 bases had no gene match. There are 15 residues in the CDR3. The CDR3 bases are TGCGCCAGCAGCTTTTACAGGGGCGCGTCCACCGAGCAGTACTTC. Translating gives CASSFYRGASTEQYF.

This clonotype showed up just a few times. The chain combines TRBV20-1 with TRBJ2-7, with 8 bases matching TRBD2. Germline loops: CDR1 DFQATT, CDR2 SNEGSKA (reference sequence). The CDR3 is 14 residues long. After removal of 5 bases from V and 3 bases from J, the junction contained 9 bases not matched to a gene. The CDR3 sequence is CSAGPRAGVYEQYV. The CDR3 DNA reads TGCAGTGCTGGGCCCCGAGCGGGGGTCTACGAGCAGTACGTC.

This clonotype showed up many times. CDR3: CSVEDLGMGETQYF. DNA of the CDR3: TGCAGCGTTGAAGATTTAGGGATGGGAGAGACCCAGTACTTC. This chain connects TRBV29-1 to TRBJ2-5; D remains ambiguous. The CDR3 is 14 amino acids. V was cut by 0 bases and J by 4 bases, with 12 bases left in between. The germline V gene encodes CDR1 SQVTM and CDR2 ANQGSEA.

This clonotype was detected many times. The J gene is TRBJ1-1, the V gene TRBV7-9; 8 positions match TRBD1. CDR1 and CDR2 from the germline V gene are SEHNR and FQNEAQ (reference sequence). The CDR3 covers 14 residues. V lost 5 bases, J lost 6 bases, and 8 bases stayed unmatched. The CDR3 is CASSPPGQAAEAFF. CDR3 DNA: TGTGCCAGCAGCCCCCCGGGACAGGCGGCTGAAGCTTTCTTT.

This clonotype was observed at least ten times. The V gene is TRBV29-1, the J gene TRBJ2-1; D is possibly TRBD1 (6 bases). Germline V gene lookup returns CDR1 SQVTM and CDR2 ANQGSEA. Trimming took off 6 bases at V and 9 bases at J, with 18 bases between the two ends. CDR3 length: 13 amino acids. The CDR3 protein is CSVNKGVGGEQFF. For the CDR3, the DNA is TGCAGCGTCAATAAGGGGGTAGGTGGTGAGCAGTTCTTC.

V gene TRBV7-2 combines with J gene TRBJ1-1; the D gene is possibly TRBD1 (5 bases). Per germline, CDR1 SGHTA and CDR2 FQGNSA. The CDR3 has 14 amino acids. Trimming took 5 bases from V and 2 from J, leaving 12 bases between them. The CDR3 sequence is CASSPTVPNTEAFF. CDR3 bases: TGTGCCAGCAGCCCGACAGTGCCAAACACTGAAGCTTTCTTT.

This clonotype was observed many times. The chain has TRBV2 and TRBJ2-2; unclear D gene. This CDR3 contains 13 residues. Trimming removed 8 bases from V and 6 bases from J, with 13 bases in between. The germline CDR1 and CDR2 sequences are SNHLY and FYNNEI. This CDR3 reads CASGPQRAGELFF. CDR3 DNA: TGTGCCAGCGGACCTCAAAGGGCCGGGGAGCTGTTTTTT.

As regards this clonotype: A read error may be the cause here, since a much bigger clone is one base away. The V gene is TRBV6-4, the J gene TRBJ1-5, with D perhaps TRBD1 (5 bases). CDR3 size: 17 residues. In germline, CDR1 is MRHNA, CDR2 SNTAGT. CDR3 DNA sequence: TGTGTCAGCAGACAAAAAAGGGCCAGGGACGGGAATCAGCCCCAGCATTTT. It yields the protein CVSRQKRARDGNQPQHF.

CDR3 sequence: CSARQPGTRLNEQFF. The CDR3 DNA reads TGCAGTGCTAGACAACCCGGGACTAGACTCAATGAGCAGTTCTTC. This chain uses TRBV20-1 with TRBJ2-1; TRBD2 matches at 8 bases. After removal of 2 bases from V and 6 bases from J, the junction contained 9 bases not matched to a gene. The length of the CDR3 is 15 residues. CDR1 and CDR2 (germline): DFQATT, SNEGSKA (reference sequence).

This clonotype was found many times. The chain links TRBV29-1 to TRBJ2-5; 7 nucleotides line up with TRBD1. J gave up 2 bases and V 4 bases, and 7 bases lay outside the gene matches. From germline, CDR1 is SQVTM and CDR2 ANQGSEA. The CDR3 loop spans 14 amino acids. CDR3: CSVGVGTAQETQYF. The CDR3 DNA reads as TGCAGCGTTGGCGTAGGGACAGCACAAGAGACCCAGTACTTC.

The rearrangement uses TRBV28 and TRBJ1-4; no clear D gene. Per the germline V gene, CDR1 is MDHEN and CDR2 is SYDVKM. This CDR3 is 11 amino acids long. Trimming took 9 bases from V and 3 from J, leaving 5 bases between them. The CDR3 DNA reads TGTGCCAGTACAGCTAATGAAAAACTGTTTTTT. Translation: CASTANEKLFF. Together with reference TRBV28 and TRBJ1-4, the CDR3 gives the full variable domain: DVKVTQSSRYLVKRTGEKVFLECVQDMDHENMFWYRQDPGLGLRLIYFSYDVKMKEKGDIPEGYSVSREKKERFSLILESASTNQTSMYLCASTANEKLFFGSGTQLSVL.

The chain carries TRBV29-1 and TRBJ2-1, with TRBD2 identical over 12 bases. The germline V gene has CDR1 SQVTM and CDR2 ANQGSEA. Germline trimming cut 8 bases from V and 7 bases from J; bases unmatched to any gene: 12. CDR3 length: 15 residues. The CDR3 nucleotides are TGCAGCATTCGGGGGGCTAGCGGGGGGGATAATGAGCAGTTCTTC. Its translation: CSIRGASGGDNEQFF.

The CDR3 DNA reads as TGTGCCAGCAGCAAAGTGTTCAGAGTTCCTCCTGGGGTGGAGCAGTACTTC. This gives the protein CASSKVFRVPPGVEQYF. The rearrangement joins TRBV21-1 to TRBJ2-7; TRBD2, the table's D call, was not compared with the DNA. TRBV21-1 is noted as a pseudogene. This CDR3 has 17 residues.

This clonotype has only a few counts. The V gene is TRBV20-1, the J gene TRBJ2-3; D is ambiguous. Per germline, CDR1 DFQATT and CDR2 SNEGSKA (reference sequence). V was cut by 3 bases and J by 8 bases, with 15 bases left in between. The CDR3 spans 13 residues. The CDR3 spells CSAREVRSGTQYF. CDR3 sequence (DNA): TGCAGTGCTAGGGAAGTTCGGTCCGGTACGCAGTATTTT.

This clonotype was counted a few times. The rearrangement joins TRBV20-1 to TRBJ1-2; D is perhaps TRBD1 (5 bases). Germline CDR1 DFQATT, CDR2 SNEGSKA (reference sequence). The length of the CDR3 is 13 residues. V was shortened by 0 bases and J by 4 bases, with 9 bases between the two germline ends. The CDR3 sequence is CSAREEGIYGYTF. DNA for the CDR3: TGCAGTGCTAGAGAGGAGGGGATCTATGGCTACACCTTC.

The chain employs TRBV20-1 and TRBJ2-7; D is undetermined. The CDR3 runs 15 residues. Germline-derived CDR1 and CDR2 are DFQATT and SNEGSKA (reference sequence). V lost 0 bases and J lost 2, with 14 bases in between. The CDR3 region has the DNA TGCAGTGCTAGAGATCTTAGGACGGCGACCTACGAGCAGTACTTC. Its translation is CSARDLRTATYEQYF.

This sequence joins TRBV12-5 and TRBJ2-1; 7 bases match TRBD2. The trim removed 3 bases at V and 3 bases at J, leaving 2 bases unmatched. The length of the CDR3 is 14 residues. CDR1 is LGHNT and CDR2 is FRNRAP in the germline V gene. The CDR3 here is CASGFAGVYNEQFF. As DNA, the CDR3 is TGTGCTAGTGGTTTTGCGGGGGTCTACAATGAGCAGTTCTTC.

This clonotype was observed many times. The V gene is TRBV29-1, the J gene TRBJ2-2; 12 positions agree with TRBD2. The germline CDR1 and CDR2 sequences are SQVTM and ANQGSEA. With V trimmed by 4 bases and J by 5 bases, 2 bases remained unmatched. The CDR3 length is 14 residues. The CDR3 DNA reads as TGCAGCGTTGGGACTAGCGGGGCTACCGGGGAGCTGTTTTTT. Residues: CSVGTSGATGELFF.

This clonotype was seen ten or more times. The chain combines TRBV6-5 with TRBJ1-2, with 7 nucleotides matching TRBD1. The CDR3 sequence is 15 residues long. Trimming took 5 bases from V and 8 from J; bases not matched to a gene: 14. Germline V gene data show CDR1 as MNHEY and CDR2 as SVGAGI. CDR3 in DNA: TGTGCCAGCAGTCCCCGGGACAGCACTTCTCGGGGCTACACCTTC. Translating it yields CASSPRDSTSRGYTF.

This clonotype was counted ten times or more. The V call is TRBV12-3 or TRBV12-4, the J call TRBJ2-7; D gene ambiguous. The V end was cut by 7 bases, the J end by 2 bases, with 9 bases between. This CDR3 is built from 12 residues. The CDR3 bases are TGTGCCAGCAAGGGCAGCCCCTACGAGCAGTACTTC. Its translation is CASKGSPYEQYF.

This clonotype was picked up many times. The rearrangement links TRBV28 to TRBJ1-3; D not certain. V gave up 7 bases and J gave up 3 bases, with 19 bases separating them. This CDR3 is built from 16 residues. Germline CDR1 is MDHEN and CDR2 is SYDVKM. The CDR3 spells CASTRGIPRNGNTIYF. In DNA form, the CDR3 reads TGTGCCAGCACCCGCGGGATCCCGCGGAATGGAAACACCATATATTTT.

The chain combines TRBV11-2 with TRBJ2-7; 8 bases are a match to TRBD1. In germline, CDR1 is SGHAT, CDR2 FQNNGV. The J segment lost 3 bases and the V segment lost 1 base, leaving 5 bases of the junction unmatched. CDR3 length: 15 amino acids. This CDR3 reads CASSLGTGKYYEQYV. CDR3 DNA: TGTGCCAGCAGCTTAGGGACAGGGAAATACTACGAGCAGTACGTC.

The chain couples TRBV24-1 to TRBJ2-1, with a tentative D call TRBD2 (6 bases). Germline lookup yields CDR1 KGHDR and CDR2 SFDVKD. V lost 1 base, J lost 5 bases, and 17 bases lay in between. This CDR3 has 17 amino acids. The CDR3 DNA sequence: TGTGCCACCAGTGATTTCGAATCGGCGGGGTCTCACAATGAGCAGTTCTTC. Amino acid sequence: CATSDFESAGSHNEQFF.